This T cell receptor beta chain came from a study of T cell responses to AZD1222 COVID-19 vaccine. Assay: immunoSEQ multiplex PCR; the TCRdb copy retains only in-frame clones and omits some. In the table there are roughly 70,000 clones, nearly 90% of which are singletons. Remarks on this clone: Its antigen is unidentified.

The analysis combined second doses at about 4 or about 12 weeks. Findings of the study overall: CD4 TCRs covered the whole spike, strongest at regions 160-218 and 743-854. Donor demographics were predominantly white British with a female majority; clonal diversity may be underestimated. Baseline serostatus was positive in only a handful of AZD1222 recipients.

Germline V lookup: CDR1 SGHNT, CDR2 YENEEA. The V end lost 2 bases, the J end lost 5 bases, and 13 bases lay between the germline ends. The CDR3 loop spans 15 amino acids. The receptor's source is an adult who received the AZD1222 COVID-19 vaccine. V gene TRBV11-3 combines with J gene TRBJ2-1, with D unclear. The specimen was peripheral blood, collected 28 days after the second AZD1222 dose. The CDR3 spells CASSLNSGSHNEQFF. Written as DNA, the CDR3 is TGTGCCAGCAGCTTAAACAGTGGCAGTCACAATGAGCAGTTCTTC. Variable domain in full (rest from reference TRBV11-3 and TRBJ2-1): EAGVVQSPRYKIIEKKQPVAFWCNPISGHNTLYWYLQNLGQGPELLIRYENEEAVDDSQLPKDRFSAERLKGVDSTLKIQPAELGDSAVYLCASSLNSGSHNEQFFGPGTRLTVL.